The entry below describes one T cell receptor beta chain. As yet, its antigen is unknown. It was with unique molecular identifiers that the TCRbeta library was prepared. TCRdb reprocessed the PCR reads via MiXCR and lists one record per CDR3 protein. The data contain about 210,000 distinct CDR3 sequences, approximately 17% of them singletons. These data originate in a study of T-cell reconstitution after alpha-beta-depleted transplantation in children. Study findings and constraints: Several hundred rapidly expanded clones from non-depleted graft cells reportedly supplied alpha-beta T cells about two months post-transplant. Some patients showed high day-60 TCRbeta diversity, which derived from surviving recipient T cells and thymic progenitors. One year post-transplant, T-cell counts and diversity were largely derived from T cells produced anew.

The length of the CDR3 is 15 residues. Germline-derived CDR1 and CDR2 are WSHSY and SAAADI. V shed 6 bases, J shed 5 bases, and the junction held 8 bases outside the gene matches. The specimen comprised PBMCs, mostly from graft donor cells, sampled 360 days after TCRalphabeta/CD19-depleted stem cell transplant. The sequence came from a male patient between 2 and 10 years old who had a stem cell transplant for acute lymphoblastic leukemia, so the T cells may come from the graft donor. The V gene is TRBV10-2, the J gene TRBJ2-2; 8 bases fit TRBD1. The CDR3 sequence is CASSPIGQGTGELFF. CDR3 DNA: TGCGCCAGCAGCCCAATTGGACAGGGAACCGGGGAGCTGTTTTTT.